The 29 T cell receptor beta chains below come from one sample, sequenced in a study of cytomegalovirus exposure and HLA in healthy donors. Primers included in the PCR were 60 Vbeta and 13 Jbeta primers. Generated by immunoSEQ multiplex PCR, the TCRdb table keeps only in-frame clones and is missing some. The sample lists some 170,000 clones; 78% were seen once. The specimen was PBMCs. The receptors originated from a female donor in good health and CMV-seronegative.

V gene TRBV7-9 combines with J gene TRBJ2-7, with D tentatively TRBD1 (6 bases). V lost 1 base and J lost 1, with 17 bases in between. Germline V gene lookup returns CDR1 SEHNR and CDR2 FQNEAQ (reference sequence). This CDR3 comprises 17 residues. CDR3 loop: CASSLETGLGGSYEQYF. The CDR3 region has the DNA TGTGCCAGCAGCTTAGAAACAGGGTTGGGCGGTTCCTACGAGCAGTACTTC.

The V and J genes are TRBV5-6 and TRBJ1-2; D is possibly TRBD1 (6 bases). CDR1 and CDR2 (germline): SGHDT, YYEEEE. The V end lost 0 bases, the J end lost 11 bases, and 17 bases lay between the germline ends. The CDR3 has 14 residues. DNA of the CDR3: TGTGCCAGCAGCTTGGCCAGGGACACAGCGAGGTACACCTTC. Amino acids: CASSLARDTARYTF. The full variable domain, completed using reference TRBV5-6 and TRBJ1-2, is DAGVTQSPTHLIKTRGQQVTLRCSPKSGHDTVSWYQQALGQGPQFIFQYYEEEERQRGNFPDRFSGHQFPNYSSELNVNALLLGDSALYLCASSLARDTARYTFGSGTRLTVV.

This chain uses TRBV7-3 with TRBJ1-1; 9 bases are a match to TRBD1. With 5 bases clipped from V and 3 bases from J, the junction kept 10 bases outside the gene matches. CDR3 size: 16 residues. Germline CDR1 reads SGHTA; CDR2 reads FQGTGA. Here the CDR3 reads CASSRGTGILDTEAFF. Written as DNA, the CDR3 is TGTGCCAGCAGCCGTGGGACAGGGATCCTCGACACTGAAGCTTTCTTT.

The chain recombines TRBV18 with TRBJ2-4; 7 bases are shared with TRBD1. The germline V gene has CDR1 KGHSH and CDR2 LQKENI. The trim removed 3 bases at V and 0 bases at J, leaving 5 bases unmatched. The CDR3 has 16 amino acids. The CDR3 DNA sequence: TGTGCCAGCTCACCGGGACAGCCCCTAGCCAAAAACATTCAGTACTTC. Its translation is CASSPGQPLAKNIQYF.

The rearrangement uses TRBV10-3 and TRBJ1-2; 7 bases are a match to TRBD1. V shed 4 bases and J 6 bases; nucleotides not matched to a gene: 11. CDR1 is ENHRY, CDR2 SYGVKD, per germline. The CDR3 extends over 15 amino acids. The CDR3 reads CAISAVVQGGNGYTF. CDR3 nucleotides: TGTGCCATCAGTGCCGTGGTGCAGGGGGGAAATGGCTACACCTTC.

The chain is built from TRBV28 and TRBJ1-4, with TRBD1 matching 9 bases. Germline lookup yields CDR1 MDHEN and CDR2 SYDVKM. The CDR3 sequence is 16 residues long. V lost 5 bases, J lost 8 bases, and 12 bases stayed unmatched. The CDR3 nucleotides read TGTGCCAGCAGTCCCCCCGGGACAGGGTTTCGGGAAAAACTGTTTTTT. Translated, it gives CASSPPGTGFREKLFF.

This sequence joins TRBV9 and TRBJ1-2; D not resolved. V lost 0 bases and J 4 bases, leaving 7 bases between the germline ends. Germline CDR1 SGDLS, CDR2 YYNGEE. The CDR3 has 13 residues. CDR3 sequence (DNA): TGTGCCAGCAGCGTAGACCTTAGCTATGGCTACACCTTC. This sequence encodes CASSVDLSYGYTF. The whole variable domain, remainder taken from reference TRBV9 and TRBJ1-2, is DSGVTQTPKHLITATGQRVTLRCSPRSGDLSVYWYQQSLDQGLQFLIQYYNGEERAKGNILERFSAQQFPDLHSELNLSSLELGDSALYFCASSVDLSYGYTFGSGTRLTVV.

V gene TRBV27 combines with J gene TRBJ2-4; D is unclear. This CDR3 contains 15 residues. Germline CDR1 and CDR2: MNHEY and SMNVEV (reference sequence). The V gene lost 4 bases and the J gene lost 0 bases, with 10 bases spanning the gap. CDR3 sequence: CASSSLERAKNIQYF. Here the CDR3 DNA reads TGTGCCAGCAGTTCTCTAGAAAGAGCCAAAAACATTCAGTACTTC.

The DNA for the CDR3 is TGTGCCAGTAGTAAGGGAGGGAGGGCCGGGGAGCTGTTTTTT. Encoded protein: CASSKGGRAGELFF. The chain links TRBV19 to TRBJ2-2; 7 bases fit TRBD2. With V trimmed by 4 bases and J by 6 bases, 5 bases remained unmatched. CDR3 length equals 14 residues. The germline CDR1 and CDR2 sequences are LNHDA and SQIVND (reference sequence).

The chain is built from TRBV2 and TRBJ2-3; D unresolved. The CDR3 runs 13 residues. The V and J ends lost 3 bases and 0 bases respectively, with 4 bases between them. Germline-derived CDR1 and CDR2 are SNHLY and FYNNEI. CDR3 bases: TGTGCCAGCAGTGACACTAGCACAGATACGCAGTATTTT. It is translated as CASSDTSTDTQYF.

The sample holds a few counts of this clone. The chain employs TRBV29-1 and TRBJ2-5; 7 nucleotides match TRBD1. TRBJ2-7 matches the DNA end more closely, so the J call is doubtful. CDR1 is SQVTM, CDR2 ANQGSEA, per germline. This CDR3 region has 14 residues. The CDR3 protein is CSVELPGQSYEQYF. CDR3 sequence (DNA): TGCAGCGTTGAACTACCGGGACAGAGTTACGAGCAGTACTTC.

The chain combines TRBV4-1 with TRBJ2-7, with 10 bases aligning to TRBD2. Germline V gene data show CDR1 as MGHRA and CDR2 as YSYEKL. The CDR3 extends over 15 amino acids. V was pared by 1 base and J by 6 bases, with 6 bases of the junction left unmatched. The CDR3 nucleotides are TGCGCCAGCAGCCAAGGAGCGGGAGGGCCGGTCGAGCAGTACTTC. As protein: CASSQGAGGPVEQYF.

This chain joins TRBV7-9 and TRBJ1-1; D gene uncertain. This CDR3 is built from 14 residues. V was cut by 2 bases and J by 1 base, with 8 bases left in between. CDR1 and CDR2 from the germline V gene are SEHNR and FQNEAQ (reference sequence). In DNA, the CDR3 is TGTGCCAGCAGCTTAATGGGCAAGAACACTGAAGCTTTCTTT. It yields the protein CASSLMGKNTEAFF.

This chain links TRBV30 with TRBJ1-2, with 7 bases identical to TRBD1. Germline V gives CDR1 GTSNPN, CDR2 SVGIG (reference sequence). CDR3 length equals 14 residues. Trimming removed 3 bases from V and 2 bases from J; junction bases left unmatched: 6. Here the CDR3 DNA reads TGTGCCTGGAGCCATGACAGGGTGAACTATGGCTACACCTTC. Protein product: CAWSHDRVNYGYTF. The variable domain in full, with the rest retrieved from reference TRBV30 and TRBJ1-2, is SQTIHQWPATLVQPVGSPLSLECTVEGTSNPNLYWYRQAAGRGLQLLFYSVGIGQISSEVPQNLSASRPQDRQFILSSKKLLLSDSGFYLCAWSHDRVNYGYTFGSGTRLTVV.

This clone has only a few counts. The V gene is TRBV30, the J gene TRBJ1-2, with D perhaps matching TRBD1 (5 bases). The CDR3 loop spans 14 amino acids. Per germline, CDR1 GTSNPN and CDR2 SVGIG (reference sequence). The V gene lost 5 bases and the J gene lost 2 bases, with 15 bases spanning the gap. DNA for the CDR3: TGTGCCTGGTGGGGGGTAGGGAGAAACTATGGCTACACCTTC. It yields the protein CAWWGVGRNYGYTF.

The chain links TRBV28 to TRBJ2-7; 8 bases fit TRBD1. Germline V lookup: CDR1 MDHEN, CDR2 SYDVKM. The CDR3 has 16 residues. CDR3: CASSTGSQTGVRSPLV. In nucleotides, the CDR3 is TGTGCCAGCAGCACTGGAAGCCAGACAGGGGTACGGTCCCCCCTGGTC.

Regarding this clone: Mismatch with germline at one junction end may stem from a read error. The J gene is TRBJ2-1, the V gene TRBV7-9; D is perhaps TRBD2 (6 bases). CDR3 length: 16 residues. In germline, CDR1 is SEHNR, CDR2 FQNEAQ (reference sequence). As DNA, the CDR3 is TGTTCCAGCAGCTTAGCGGAGGGACTTTCCTACAATGAGCAGTTCTTC. This translates into CSSSLAEGLSYNEQFF. The full variable domain, with the rest looked up from reference TRBV7-9 and TRBJ2-1, is DTGVSQNPRHKITKRGQNVTFRCDPISEHNRLYWYRQTLGQGPEFLTYFQNEAQLEKSRLLSDRFSAERPKGSFSTLEIQRTEQGDSAMYLCSSSLAEGLSYNEQFFGPGTRLTVL.

J is TRBJ2-5 and V is TRBV13, with D maybe TRBD1 (6 bases). Germline CDR1 is PRHDT and CDR2 is FYEKMQ (reference sequence). The CDR3 loop spans 14 amino acids. V lost 3 bases and J 2 bases, leaving 10 bases between the germline ends. The CDR3 region is CASSFGTSQETQYF. The CDR3 DNA is TGTGCCAGCAGCTTCGGGACATCACAAGAGACCCAGTACTTC.

The gene calls are TRBV12-5 and TRBJ2-7; possible D gene TRBD1, 6 bases. The CDR3 has 16 amino acids. Trimming stripped 2 bases from V and 4 bases from J, with 18 bases between. The germline V gene encodes CDR1 LGHNT and CDR2 FRNRAP. CDR3: CASGLLSLGDTYEQYF. CDR3 sequence (DNA): TGTGCTAGTGGTTTGCTCTCGTTAGGGGACACATACGAGCAGTACTTC.

The CDR3 spells CASSERGSSTDTQYF. Here the CDR3 DNA reads TGTGCCAGCAGCGAGCGGGGGTCTAGCACAGATACGCAGTATTTT. V and J are TRBV9 and TRBJ2-3, with TRBD2 matching over 8 bases. J lost 0 bases, V lost 3 bases, and 3 bases had no gene match. The CDR3 length is 15 residues. The germline gives CDR1 SGDLS, CDR2 YYNGEE.

The chain carries TRBV6-6 and TRBJ1-5; 9 bases are a match to TRBD1. J was trimmed by 3 bases and V by 5 bases; bases with no gene match: 5. The CDR3 totals 15 residues. The V gene's germline CDR1 is MNHNY and CDR2 SVGAGI (reference sequence). DNA of the CDR3: TGTGCCAGCAGTCGGGACAGGGATACCAATCAGCCCCAGCATTTT. Translating it yields CASSRDRDTNQPQHF.

This rearrangement joins TRBV7-2 to TRBJ2-1, with 7 bases identical to TRBD2. CDR3 size: 16 residues. Germline CDR1 is SGHTA and CDR2 is FQGNSA. V shed 2 bases, J shed 7 bases, and the junction held 11 bases outside the gene matches. Here the CDR3 DNA reads TGTGCCAGCAGCTTATTAACGGGAGTGGGAGGGAATGAGCAGTTCTTC. It specifies CASSLLTGVGGNEQFF. Supplemented by reference TRBV7-2 and TRBJ2-1, the full variable domain reads GAGVSQSPSNKVTEKGKDVELRCDPISGHTALYWYRQSLGQGLEFLIYFQGNSAPDKSGLPSDRFSAERTGGSVSTLTIQRTQQEDSAVYLCASSLLTGVGGNEQFFGPGTRLTVL.

This clone was counted between two and nine times. The chain has TRBV11-2 and TRBJ1-1; perhaps TRBD1 as D (5 bases). Germline-derived CDR1 and CDR2 are SGHAT and FQNNGV. CDR3 length: 13 amino acids. Trimming removed 1 base from V and 4 bases from J, with 7 bases in between. The CDR3 DNA reads TGTGCCAGCAGCTTAGGACAGACCACTGAAGCTTTCTTT. As protein: CASSLGQTTEAFF.

The chain links TRBV6-6 to TRBJ2-2; weak D call: TRBD2 (5 bases). The germline V gene has CDR1 MNHNY and CDR2 SVGAGI (reference sequence). Trimming left V 2 bases short and J 3 bases short, with 10 bases between. This CDR3 region has 15 residues. The CDR3 nucleotides read TGTGCCAGCAGTTACGGCGGGCAGTACACCGGGGAGCTGTTTTTT. Translation gives CASSYGGQYTGELFF.

This clone was observed a few times. The J gene is TRBJ2-7, the V gene TRBV5-1, with 7 bases that match TRBD2. The germline CDR1 and CDR2 sequences are SGHRS and YFSETQ. This CDR3 region has 15 residues. Germline trimming cut 4 bases from V and 4 bases from J; bases unmatched to any gene: 11. CDR3 sequence: CASSGGGTNSYEQYF. The DNA for the CDR3 is TGCGCCAGCAGCGGGGGGGGTACAAACTCTTACGAGCAGTACTTC.

The V and J genes are TRBV19 and TRBJ2-1; 12 positions match TRBD2. Germline trimming cut 1 base from V and 9 bases from J; bases unmatched to any gene: 4. The CDR3 spans 15 residues. Per germline, CDR1 LNHDA and CDR2 SQIVND (reference sequence). CDR3 sequence reads: CASSIVLAGGIEQFF. DNA of the CDR3: TGTGCCAGTAGTATAGTTCTAGCGGGGGGGATTGAGCAGTTCTTC.

This rearrangement joins TRBV27 to TRBJ2-3, with TRBD2 identical over 8 bases. CDR3 length equals 14 residues. V was clipped by 7 bases and J by 5 bases; unmatched bases: 8. Germline CDR1 is MNHEY and CDR2 is SMNVEV (reference sequence). Written as DNA, the CDR3 is TGTGCCAGCACCACCGGACTAGCCCAAGATACGCAGTATTTT. It specifies CASTTGLAQDTQYF.

This rearrangement joins TRBV25-1 to TRBJ2-1; TRBD1 agrees at 9 bases. This CDR3 contains 15 residues. Germline V gene sequence: CDR1 MGHDK, CDR2 SYGVNS. The J segment lost 8 bases and the V segment lost 8 bases, leaving 13 bases of the junction unmatched. The CDR3 DNA is TGTGCCAGCTCTCATACGACAGGGGGTATGGATGAGCAGTTCTTC. Amino acid sequence: CASSHTTGGMDEQFF.

The chain combines TRBV19 with TRBJ2-7, with a weak D call TRBD1 (6 bases). There are 13 residues in the CDR3. V lost 5 bases to trimming and J lost 9 bases, with 17 bases between them. From germline, CDR1 is LNHDA and CDR2 SQIVND (reference sequence). The CDR3 protein is CASSGPGTTGQYF. The CDR3 DNA is TGTGCCAGTAGTGGCCCCGGGACAACGGGGCAGTACTTC. Complete variable domain (other parts from reference TRBV19 and TRBJ2-7): DGGITQSPKYLFRKEGQNVTLSCEQNLNHDAMYWYRQDPGQGLRLIYYSQIVNDFQKGDIAEGYSVSREKKESFPLTVTSAQKNPTAFYLCASSGPGTTGQYFGPGTRLTVT.